The 25 T cell receptor beta chains in this list originate from one sample, sequenced in a study of shared T cell receptors in the human thymus. Sequencing was performed with immunoSEQ multiplex PCR; in TCRdb, only in-frame clones are kept and a portion is missing. The data hold 540,000 or so clones, with roughly 74% observed a single time. The same sample was also used in a study of human thymus T cells.

Material for sequencing was thymocytes. These receptors were obtained from a boy younger than two with a congenital heart defect.

Written as DNA, the CDR3 is TGTGCCAGCAGTTTTAAGGCTAGCGGACACACAGATACGCAGTATTTT. Amino acid sequence: CASSFKASGHTDTQYF. This chain links TRBV27 with TRBJ2-3, with 7 bases identical to TRBD2. The CDR3 covers 16 residues. The germline CDR1 and CDR2 sequences are MNHEY and SMNVEV (reference sequence). After removal of 3 bases from V and 2 bases from J, the junction contained 8 bases not matched to a gene.

The chain uses TRBV7-9 and TRBJ2-1, with D maybe TRBD2 (6 bases). The germline V gene encodes CDR1 SEHNR and CDR2 FQNEAQ (reference sequence). V lost 1 base, J lost 2 bases, and 9 bases lay in between. The CDR3 consists of 15 residues. This CDR3 reads CASSLVGGAYNEQFF. The CDR3 DNA follows: TGTGCCAGCAGCTTAGTGGGCGGGGCCTACAATGAGCAGTTCTTC.

CDR3 loop: CASSEADSSLSGANVLTF. For the CDR3, the DNA is TGTGCCAGCAGTGAAGCGGACAGCTCTCTCTCTGGGGCCAACGTCCTGACTTTC. V usage is TRBV25-1 and J usage is TRBJ2-6; D may be TRBD1 (6 bases). The length of the CDR3 is 18 residues. Germline CDR1 and CDR2: MGHDK and SYGVNS. Trimming removed 2 bases from V and 0 bases from J, with 14 bases in between.

This chain links TRBV15 with TRBJ2-1; D remains unclear. CDR1 and CDR2 from the germline V gene are LNHNV and YYDKDF (reference sequence). The V end lost 5 bases, the J end lost 0 bases, and 8 bases lay between the germline ends. The CDR3 runs 14 residues. The CDR3 region is CATSRVPSYNEQFF. CDR3 in DNA: TGTGCCACCAGCCGGGTCCCCTCCTACAATGAGCAGTTCTTC. Filled out from reference TRBV15 and TRBJ2-1, the complete variable domain reads DAMVIQNPRYQVTQFGKPVTLSCSQTLNHNVMYWYQQKSSQAPKLLFHYYDKDFNNEADTPDNFQSRRPNTSFCFLDIRSPGLGDTAMYLCATSRVPSYNEQFFGPGTRLTVL.

The chain employs TRBV19 and TRBJ1-5; 7 nucleotides align to TRBD1. This CDR3 region has 16 residues. V lost 5 bases, J lost 0 bases, and 7 bases stayed unmatched. CDR1 and CDR2 (germline): LNHDA, SQIVND (reference sequence). In DNA form, the CDR3 reads TGTGCCAGTAGTTCGCGCGGACAGGATAGCAATCAGCCCCAGCATTTT. Its translation: CASSSRGQDSNQPQHF.

This sequence joins TRBV27 and TRBJ1-1; D gene ambiguous. The CDR3 runs to 15 residues. Trimming stripped 5 bases from V and 1 base from J, with 14 bases between. Germline loops: CDR1 MNHEY, CDR2 SMNVEV (reference sequence). In DNA form, the CDR3 reads TGTGCCAGCAGTCAACCGGGGAGAAGGAACACTGAAGCTTTCTTT. Translated, it gives CASSQPGRRNTEAFF.

V gene TRBV11-2 combines with J gene TRBJ2-5; TRBD2 matches at 7 bases. The ends lost 5 bases at V and 3 bases at J; junction bases unmatched: 6. Germline V gene data show CDR1 as SGHAT and CDR2 as FQNNGV. This CDR3 comprises 14 residues. The DNA of the CDR3 is TGTGCCAGCAGCCCCTTGGCGGGAGAAGAGACCCAGTACTTC. Protein: CASSPLAGEETQYF.

The chain employs TRBV7-6 and TRBJ2-7; no reliable D call. This CDR3 contains 13 residues. Trimming removed 5 bases at V and 2 bases at J, with 10 bases between. Germline CDR1 is SGHVS and CDR2 is FNYEAQ. The CDR3 coding sequence is TGTGCCAGCAGCCCCCGAGGCACCTACGAGCAGTACTTC. Its translation is CASSPRGTYEQYF.

This chain links TRBV7-8 with TRBJ1-2, with unresolved D. The germline gives CDR1 SGHVS, CDR2 FQNEAQ. V lost 4 bases and J 8 bases, leaving 11 bases between the germline ends. This CDR3 has 12 amino acids. The CDR3, as DNA: TGTGCCAGCAGCTCCCCAGGCTACGGCTACACCTTC. Translating it yields CASSSPGYGYTF.

This clone was counted between two and nine times. V is TRBV19 and J is TRBJ2-7; D possibly corresponds to TRBD2 (5 bases). V gave up 4 bases and J gave up 2 bases, with 15 bases separating them. The CDR3 extends over 15 amino acids. CDR1 LNHDA and CDR2 SQIVND come from the germline V gene (reference sequence). For the CDR3, the DNA is TGTGCCAGTAGTAGCGCTACTAGGGCCCCCTACGAGCAGTACTTC. It encodes CASSSATRAPYEQYF.

The chain links TRBV2 to TRBJ1-1; 7 bases match TRBD1. CDR1 SNHLY and CDR2 FYNNEI come from the germline V gene. CDR3 length: 17 residues. V gave up 6 bases and J gave up 3 bases; unmatched junction bases: 16. The CDR3 here is CASSLHRTTGVDTEAFF. DNA of the CDR3: TGTGCCAGCAGCCTACACCGAACAACAGGGGTGGACACTGAAGCTTTCTTT.

The chain recombines TRBV7-9 with TRBJ2-7; D perhaps matches TRBD2 (6 bases). V was trimmed by 9 bases and J by 5 bases, leaving 17 bases between them. CDR1 and CDR2 (germline): SEHNR, FQNEAQ (reference sequence). This CDR3 comprises 13 residues. CDR3 region: CASSGSRVDEQYF. Written as DNA, the CDR3 is TGTGCCAGTTCCGGGAGCAGGGTGGACGAGCAGTACTTC.

The rearrangement uses TRBV5-1 and TRBJ2-7; TRBD2 agrees at 9 bases. The germline CDR1 and CDR2 sequences are SGHRS and YFSETQ. The CDR3 is made up of 15 amino acids. V trimming: 4 bases; J trimming: 2 bases; junction bases outside the gene matches: 7. The CDR3, as DNA: TGCGCCAGCAGCACTATAGCGGGAGCTCCCTACGAGCAGTACTTC. Encoded protein: CASSTIAGAPYEQYF.

The gene calls are TRBV19 and TRBJ2-1; 14 nucleotides align to TRBD2. CDR3 length equals 15 residues. With 5 bases clipped from V and 7 bases from J, the junction kept 4 bases outside the gene matches. Germline assignment: CDR1 LNHDA and CDR2 SQIVND (reference sequence). CDR3 sequence (DNA): TGTGCCAGTAGTCCAAGGACTAGCGGGAGGAATGAGCAGTTCTTC. Translation: CASSPRTSGRNEQFF.

The chain links TRBV5-1 to TRBJ2-5; possibly TRBD2 for D (6 bases). Germline loops: CDR1 SGHRS, CDR2 YFSETQ. V lost 1 base to trimming and J lost 7 bases, with 17 bases between them. The CDR3 covers 15 residues. Here the CDR3 reads CASSLNQRAPGTQYF. The CDR3 DNA reads as TGCGCCAGCAGCTTGAACCAGCGGGCCCCCGGGACCCAGTACTTC.

The V call is TRBV29-1, the J call TRBJ2-4; a possible D gene is TRBD2 (6 bases). Germline values: CDR1 SQVTM, CDR2 ANQGSEA. The CDR3 runs 14 residues. The V end was cut by 7 bases, the J end by 1 base, with 14 bases between. The CDR3 sequence is CSGRGLGAKNIQYF. CDR3 nucleotide sequence: TGCAGCGGGAGGGGACTTGGGGCCAAAAACATTCAGTACTTC.

The V and J genes are TRBV4-1 and TRBJ2-1; TRBD2 matches 9 bases. Looked up from germline, CDR1 is MGHRA and CDR2 is YSYEKL. V was clipped by 0 bases and J by 3 bases; unmatched bases: 6. CDR3 size: 17 residues. The CDR3 sequence: CASSQEQSGRNYNEQFF. The CDR3 nucleotides read TGCGCCAGCAGCCAAGAGCAAAGCGGGAGGAACTACAATGAGCAGTTCTTC.

The J gene is TRBJ2-7, the V gene TRBV10-2; possibly TRBD1 for D (5 bases). The germline CDR1 and CDR2 sequences are WSHSY and SAAADI. CDR3 length: 13 amino acids. Trimming shortened V by 2 bases and J by 2 bases, and 7 bases separated the two germline ends. The CDR3 bases are TGCGCCAGCAGTGAGAGGGGCACCTACGAGCAGTACTTC. Its translation is CASSERGTYEQYF.

This clone was detected only a few times. The chain couples TRBV5-4 to TRBJ1-4, with 8 bases fitting TRBD1. This CDR3 contains 13 residues. After removal of 7 bases from V and 7 bases from J, the junction contained 6 bases not matched to a gene. CDR1 is SGHNT, CDR2 YYREEE, per germline (reference sequence). CDR3 residues: CASGGQGSEKLFF. The CDR3 DNA is TGTGCCAGCGGCGGACAGGGTAGTGAAAAACTGTTTTTT.

The chain is built from TRBV11-2 and TRBJ2-4; D possibly corresponds to TRBD2 (7 bases). The CDR3 has 17 amino acids. Germline V gene sequence: CDR1 SGHAT, CDR2 FQNNGV. V was clipped by 1 base and J by 2 bases, with 15 bases between them. In DNA, the CDR3 is TGTGCCAGCAGCTTAGGAAGGGGGGGACGGCCCAAAAACATTCAGTACTTC. It codes for CASSLGRGGRPKNIQYF.

The chain has TRBV28 and TRBJ1-1; D is undetermined. V was clipped by 2 bases and J by 5 bases, with 12 bases between them. Germline-derived CDR1 and CDR2 are MDHEN and SYDVKM. The CDR3 has 14 amino acids. The CDR3 sequence: CASSLIRRVTEAFF. CDR3 in DNA: TGTGCCAGCAGTTTAATTCGACGGGTGACTGAAGCTTTCTTT.

The CDR3 loop is CASSLTGQGFYEQYF. CDR3 DNA sequence: TGTGCCAGCAGCTTGACGGGACAGGGGTTTTACGAGCAGTACTTC. V gene TRBV7-8 combines with J gene TRBJ2-7; 10 bases are shared with TRBD1. Germline V gives CDR1 SGHVS, CDR2 FQNEAQ. J lost 4 bases, V lost 3 bases, and 6 bases had no gene match. The CDR3 runs to 15 residues.

The J gene is TRBJ2-7, the V gene TRBV14; D possibly corresponds to TRBD2 (5 bases). The ends were cut back, 1 base at V and 7 bases at J, with 20 bases in the middle. The length of the CDR3 is 16 residues. In germline, CDR1 is SGHDN, CDR2 FVKESK. CDR3 sequence: CASSQVASDPRREQYF. CDR3 in DNA: TGTGCCAGCAGCCAAGTAGCCTCCGACCCTAGGAGGGAGCAGTACTTC.

This chain connects TRBV19 to TRBJ1-5; D is unclear. Germline V lookup: CDR1 LNHDA, CDR2 SQIVND (reference sequence). Trimming removed 3 bases from V and 7 bases from J, with 7 bases in between. CDR3 size: 12 residues. The CDR3 nucleotides read TGTGCCAGTAGTATCCGGGAACAGCCCCAGCATTTT. Translating gives CASSIREQPQHF.

This rearrangement joins TRBV18 to TRBJ1-2, with D possibly matching TRBD1 (5 bases). Germline CDR1 and CDR2: KGHSH and LQKENI. The V and J ends lost 4 bases and 4 bases respectively, with 25 bases between them. This CDR3 has 18 residues. For the CDR3, the DNA is TGTGCCAGCTCACTCGTGAGGAGGGGCCGACCCGTGCCCTATGGCTACACCTTC. It codes for CASSLVRRGRPVPYGYTF.